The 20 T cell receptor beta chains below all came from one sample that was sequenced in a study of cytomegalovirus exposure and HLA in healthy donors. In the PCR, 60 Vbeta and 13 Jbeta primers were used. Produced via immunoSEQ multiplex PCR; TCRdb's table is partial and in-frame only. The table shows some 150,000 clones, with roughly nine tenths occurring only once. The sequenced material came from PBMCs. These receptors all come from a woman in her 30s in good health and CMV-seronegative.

The CDR3, as DNA: TGTGCCAGCAACCCCCCCGACAGCCGGAACACTGAAGCTTTCTTT. The encoded protein is CASNPPDSRNTEAFF. V is TRBV7-8 and J is TRBJ1-1; TRBD1 might be the D (5 bases). V lost 7 bases to trimming and J lost 1 base, with 16 bases between them. There are 15 residues in the CDR3. CDR1 is SGHVS, CDR2 FQNEAQ, per germline.

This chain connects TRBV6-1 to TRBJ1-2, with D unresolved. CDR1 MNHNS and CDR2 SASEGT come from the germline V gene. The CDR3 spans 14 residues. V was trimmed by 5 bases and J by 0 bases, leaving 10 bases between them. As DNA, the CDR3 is TGTGCCAGCAGTCCTAAGCGGTCTAACTATGGCTACACCTTC. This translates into CASSPKRSNYGYTF.

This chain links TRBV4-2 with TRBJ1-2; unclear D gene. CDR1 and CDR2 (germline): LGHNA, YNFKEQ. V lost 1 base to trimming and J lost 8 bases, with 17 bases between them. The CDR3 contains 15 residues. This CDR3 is CASSQVGNGRAGYTF. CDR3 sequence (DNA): TGTGCCAGCAGCCAAGTGGGTAACGGGAGGGCAGGCTACACCTTC.

CDR3 residues: CASSTRTGSNYGYTF. In DNA, the CDR3 is TGTGCCAGCAGCACCCGGACAGGTTCGAACTATGGCTACACCTTC. J is TRBJ1-2 and V is TRBV5-4; TRBD1 matches at 7 bases. The germline CDR1 and CDR2 sequences are SGHNT and YYREEE (reference sequence). V gave up 4 bases and J gave up 2 bases; unmatched junction bases: 8. The CDR3 is made up of 15 amino acids.

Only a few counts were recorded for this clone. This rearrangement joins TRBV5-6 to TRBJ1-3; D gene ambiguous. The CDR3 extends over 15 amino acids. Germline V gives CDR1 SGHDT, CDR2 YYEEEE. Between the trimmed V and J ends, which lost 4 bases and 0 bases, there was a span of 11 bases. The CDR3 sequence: CASSPPGYSGNTIYF. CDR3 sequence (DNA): TGTGCCAGCAGCCCTCCGGGTTACTCTGGAAACACCATATATTTT. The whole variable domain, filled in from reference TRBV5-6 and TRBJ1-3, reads DAGVTQSPTHLIKTRGQQVTLRCSPKSGHDTVSWYQQALGQGPQFIFQYYEEEERQRGNFPDRFSGHQFPNYSSELNVNALLLGDSALYLCASSPPGYSGNTIYFGEGSWLTVV.

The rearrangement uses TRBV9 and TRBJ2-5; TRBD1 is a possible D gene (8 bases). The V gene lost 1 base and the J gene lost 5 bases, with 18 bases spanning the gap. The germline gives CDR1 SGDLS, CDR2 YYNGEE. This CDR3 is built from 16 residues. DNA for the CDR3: TGTGCCAGCAGCGTAACGGGAGGACAGGGCCACGAGACCCAGTACTTC. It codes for CASSVTGGQGHETQYF.

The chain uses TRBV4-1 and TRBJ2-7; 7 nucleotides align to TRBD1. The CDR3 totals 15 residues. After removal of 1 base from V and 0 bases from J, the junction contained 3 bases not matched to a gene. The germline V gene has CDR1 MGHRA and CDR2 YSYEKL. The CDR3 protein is CASSQGQGNSYEQYF. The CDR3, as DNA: TGCGCCAGCAGCCAAGGACAGGGTAACTCCTACGAGCAGTACTTC.

The CDR3 DNA sequence: TGTGCCAGCAGTGCAGGGGATAGCTCCTACGAGCAGTACTTC. Amino acids: CASSAGDSSYEQYF. The V gene is TRBV6-1, the J gene TRBJ2-7; tentative D call: TRBD1 (6 bases). Trimming pared 4 bases from V and 0 bases from J, leaving 10 bases between. CDR3 length equals 14 residues. CDR1 is MNHNS and CDR2 is SASEGT in the germline V gene.

This CDR3 is CASSLYSTGRNYGYTF. The CDR3 nucleotides are TGTGCCAGCAGCTTGTATTCGACAGGCCGTAACTATGGCTACACCTTC. The chain combines TRBV5-4 with TRBJ1-2, with D perhaps TRBD1 (6 bases). Trimming cost V 1 base and J 1 base, with 14 bases left between them. Germline CDR1 and CDR2: SGHNT and YYREEE (reference sequence). CDR3 length equals 16 residues.

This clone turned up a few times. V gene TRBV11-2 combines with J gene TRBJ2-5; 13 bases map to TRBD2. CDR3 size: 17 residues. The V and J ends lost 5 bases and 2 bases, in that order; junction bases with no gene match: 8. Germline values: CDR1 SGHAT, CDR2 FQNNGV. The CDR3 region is CASSHGGLAGKQETQYF. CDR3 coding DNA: TGTGCCAGCAGCCATGGGGGACTAGCGGGGAAACAAGAGACCCAGTACTTC.

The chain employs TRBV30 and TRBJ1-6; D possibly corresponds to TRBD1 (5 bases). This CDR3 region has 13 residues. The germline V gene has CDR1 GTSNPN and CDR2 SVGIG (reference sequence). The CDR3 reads CAEGRQASSPLHF. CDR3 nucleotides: TGTGCGGAGGGGCGTCAGGCCTCCTCACCCCTCCACTTT.

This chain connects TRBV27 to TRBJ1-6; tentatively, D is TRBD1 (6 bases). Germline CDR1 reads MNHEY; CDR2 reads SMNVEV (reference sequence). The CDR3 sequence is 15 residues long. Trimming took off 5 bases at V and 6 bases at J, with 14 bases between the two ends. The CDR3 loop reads CASSVRQGSNSPLHF. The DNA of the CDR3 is TGTGCCAGCAGTGTGCGCCAGGGGAGTAATTCACCCCTCCACTTT.

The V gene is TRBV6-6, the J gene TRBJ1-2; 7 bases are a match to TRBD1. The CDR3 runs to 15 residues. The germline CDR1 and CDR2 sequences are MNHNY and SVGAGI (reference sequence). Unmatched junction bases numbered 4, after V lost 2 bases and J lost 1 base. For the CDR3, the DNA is TGTGCCAGCAGTTACGGGGGACAGAGTAACTATGGCTACACCTTC. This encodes CASSYGGQSNYGYTF.

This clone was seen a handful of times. As DNA, the CDR3 is TGCGCCAGCAGTGAGTCTGCGTCTAATGAAAAACTGTTTTTT. Amino acids: CASSESASNEKLFF. J is TRBJ1-4 and V is TRBV10-1; D remains unclear. The CDR3 runs to 14 residues. Trimming stripped 0 bases from V and 3 bases from J, with 5 bases between. Germline V gene sequence: CDR1 WNHNN, CDR2 SYGVQD (reference sequence).

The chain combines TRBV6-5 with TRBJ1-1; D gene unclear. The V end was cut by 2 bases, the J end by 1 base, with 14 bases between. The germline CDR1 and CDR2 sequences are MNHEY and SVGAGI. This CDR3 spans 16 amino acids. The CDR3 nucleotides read TGTGCCAGCAGTTACCTTTCCGGTATGCGGAACACTGAAGCTTTCTTT. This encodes CASSYLSGMRNTEAFF.

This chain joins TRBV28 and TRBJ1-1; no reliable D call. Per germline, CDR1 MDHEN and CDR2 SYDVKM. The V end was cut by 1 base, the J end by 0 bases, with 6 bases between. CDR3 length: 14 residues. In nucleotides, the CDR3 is TGTGCCAGCAGTTTATCCGGGGTGAACACTGAAGCTTTCTTT. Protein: CASSLSGVNTEAFF. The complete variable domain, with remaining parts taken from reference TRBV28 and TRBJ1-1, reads DVKVTQSSRYLVKRTGEKVFLECVQDMDHENMFWYRQDPGLGLRLIYFSYDVKMKEKGDIPEGYSVSREKKERFSLILESASTNQTSMYLCASSLSGVNTEAFFGQGTRLTVV.

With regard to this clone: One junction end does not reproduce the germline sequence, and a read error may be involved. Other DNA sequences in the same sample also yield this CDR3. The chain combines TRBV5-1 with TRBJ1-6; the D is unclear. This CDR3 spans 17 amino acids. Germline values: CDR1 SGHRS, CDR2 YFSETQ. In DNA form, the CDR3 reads TGCGCCAGCAGCTTGGAAGTCCCAGGCCCCTATAATTCCCCCCTCCACTTT. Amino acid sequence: CASSLEVPGPYNSPLHF.

The CDR3 sequence: CASRSSRDRGLRNSPLHF. The CDR3 DNA is TGTGCCAGCAGATCCTCCCGGGACAGGGGGTTGCGGAATTCACCCCTCCACTTT. This sequence joins TRBV28 and TRBJ1-6; 11 bases line up with TRBD1. The CDR3 is 18 amino acids. Trimming took 6 bases from V and 7 from J; bases not matched to a gene: 14. Germline loops: CDR1 MDHEN, CDR2 SYDVKM.

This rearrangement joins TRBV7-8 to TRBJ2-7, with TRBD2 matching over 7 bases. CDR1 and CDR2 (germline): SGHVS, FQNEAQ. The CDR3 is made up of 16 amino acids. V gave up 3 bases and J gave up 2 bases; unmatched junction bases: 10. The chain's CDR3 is CASSLIGGRRTYEQYF. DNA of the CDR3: TGTGCCAGCAGCTTGATTGGCGGGAGAAGAACCTACGAGCAGTACTTC.

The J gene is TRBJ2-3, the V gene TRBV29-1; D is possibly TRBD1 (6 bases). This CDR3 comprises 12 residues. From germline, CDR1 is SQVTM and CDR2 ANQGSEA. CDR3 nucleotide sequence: TGCAGTGGGGGCGCAGGGGAAGATACGCAGTATTTT. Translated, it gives CSGGAGEDTQYF.